This is a list of T cell receptor beta chains from one sample in a study of shared clonotypes between healthy human individuals. Measured with immunoSEQ multiplex PCR; TCRdb has only the in-frame clones, and not every one. The sample records hundreds of thousands of clones, 92% being singletons. Sequencing was done on a sample of naive CD8+ T cells sorted from blood. All receptors derive from a man under 40 in good health. Each CDR3 is given without its conserved first and last residue. Fields, in order: J gene, D gene, clone size, V gene, CDR3 protein. The D gene is left open where the match is weak. Rows may omit the clone size; those that give it use once, few, many or a size class.

j_call: TRBJ2-7
d_call: NA
clone_size: NA
v_call: TRBV27
cdr3_aa: ASSLPGSYEQY

j_call: TRBJ2-1
d_call: NA
clone_size: NA
v_call: TRBV28
cdr3_aa: ASSPYSSYNEQF

j_call: TRBJ2-7
d_call: NA
clone_size: NA
v_call: TRBV28
cdr3_aa: ASTGRIAKSYEQY

j_call: TRBJ2-2
d_call: NA
clone_size: NA
v_call: TRBV6-5
cdr3_aa: ASSYSNGPGELF

j_call: TRBJ2-3
d_call: TRBD2
clone_size: NA
v_call: TRBV13
cdr3_aa: ASSLERGFTDTQY

j_call: TRBJ2-5
d_call: NA
clone_size: NA
v_call: TRBV11-2
cdr3_aa: ASSLVGGLQETQY

j_call: TRBJ2-6
d_call: NA
clone_size: once
v_call: TRBV4-1
cdr3_aa: ASSESGTTISGANVLT

j_call: TRBJ2-2
d_call: TRBD2
clone_size: NA
v_call: TRBV5-1
cdr3_aa: ASSFSSGLNTGELF

j_call: TRBJ2-2
d_call: NA
clone_size: NA
v_call: TRBV29-1
cdr3_aa: SVEEGGAGELF

j_call: TRBJ2-2
d_call: NA
clone_size: NA
v_call: TRBV6-6
cdr3_aa: ASIAGTNTGELF

j_call: TRBJ2-3
d_call: TRBD1
clone_size: NA
v_call: TRBV28
cdr3_aa: ASSRDRGRMSTDTQY

j_call: TRBJ2-7
d_call: NA
clone_size: NA
v_call: TRBV10-2
cdr3_aa: ASSGNSYEQY

j_call: TRBJ2-7
d_call: NA
clone_size: NA
v_call: TRBV4-1
cdr3_aa: ASSPRGPGQSAYEQY

j_call: TRBJ2-1
d_call: TRBD2
clone_size: NA
v_call: TRBV2
cdr3_aa: ASGGSGSGRPDEQF

j_call: TRBJ2-7
d_call: TRBD2
clone_size: NA
v_call: TRBV5-8
cdr3_aa: ASSYAGGTSYEQY

j_call: TRBJ2-7
d_call: NA
clone_size: NA
v_call: TRBV27
cdr3_aa: ASSFAAVPSYEQY

j_call: TRBJ2-3
d_call: NA
clone_size: NA
v_call: TRBV27
cdr3_aa: ASSFLAGGNTDTQY

j_call: TRBJ2-7
d_call: NA
clone_size: once
v_call: TRBV15
cdr3_aa: ATSSSLDHEQY

j_call: TRBJ1-1
d_call: NA
clone_size: NA
v_call: TRBV5-1
cdr3_aa: ASLNDRTEAF

j_call: TRBJ2-1
d_call: TRBD2
clone_size: NA
v_call: TRBV29-1
cdr3_aa: SVWTSGNNEQF

j_call: TRBJ1-2
d_call: NA
clone_size: NA
v_call: TRBV27
cdr3_aa: ASSSAISGAGGYT

j_call: TRBJ2-5
d_call: NA
clone_size: NA
v_call: TRBV7-8
cdr3_aa: ASSPLLHSDPYQETQY

j_call: TRBJ2-7
d_call: NA
clone_size: NA
v_call: TRBV7-9
cdr3_aa: ASSLPGLSYEQY

j_call: TRBJ2-1
d_call: NA
clone_size: NA
v_call: TRBV7-9
cdr3_aa: ASSLGTGGPYNEQF

j_call: TRBJ2-1
d_call: TRBD2
clone_size: NA
v_call: TRBV28
cdr3_aa: ASSLGLAGVENEQF

j_call: TRBJ2-4
d_call: TRBD1
clone_size: NA
v_call: TRBV6-5
cdr3_aa: ASSYLGQGNIQY

j_call: TRBJ2-7
d_call: NA
clone_size: NA
v_call: TRBV19
cdr3_aa: ASSITRERSYEQY

j_call: TRBJ2-1
d_call: NA
clone_size: few
v_call: TRBV7-9
cdr3_aa: ASSFPALIEQF

j_call: TRBJ2-3
d_call: TRBD2
clone_size: NA
v_call: TRBV28
cdr3_aa: ASSLGTSGRGDTQY

j_call: TRBJ2-2
d_call: NA
clone_size: NA
v_call: TRBV28
cdr3_aa: ASSSIVNTGELF

j_call: TRBJ2-7
d_call: NA
clone_size: NA
v_call: TRBV11-3
cdr3_aa: ASSRGGVYEQY

j_call: TRBJ1-1
d_call: NA
clone_size: NA
v_call: TRBV27
cdr3_aa: ASSLVPGENTEAF

j_call: TRBJ2-3
d_call: NA
clone_size: NA
v_call: TRBV6-5
cdr3_aa: ASSYSGGQSTDTQY

j_call: TRBJ1-1
d_call: NA
clone_size: few
v_call: TRBV7-9
cdr3_aa: ASSRSPGRDTEAF

j_call: TRBJ2-6
d_call: NA
clone_size: NA
v_call: TRBV4-3
cdr3_aa: ASSQDAAGFGANVLT

j_call: NA
d_call: NA
clone_size: NA
v_call: TRBV6-6
cdr3_aa: ASSYGGEETQY

j_call: TRBJ2-1
d_call: TRBD1
clone_size: NA
v_call: TRBV7-9
cdr3_aa: ASSLARTGVIYNEQF

j_call: TRBJ2-6
d_call: NA
clone_size: NA
v_call: TRBV27
cdr3_aa: ASWTGSGANVLT

j_call: TRBJ2-7
d_call: NA
clone_size: NA
v_call: TRBV5-1
cdr3_aa: ASSLYAHEQY

j_call: TRBJ2-1
d_call: NA
clone_size: NA
v_call: TRBV27
cdr3_aa: ASSLPSVTRNEQF

j_call: TRBJ2-3
d_call: NA
clone_size: once
v_call: TRBV5-4
cdr3_aa: ASSFFGATDTQY

j_call: TRBJ2-1
d_call: NA
clone_size: NA
v_call: TRBV11-2
cdr3_aa: ASSSQGNEQF

j_call: TRBJ2-2
d_call: TRBD2
clone_size: NA
v_call: TRBV7-6
cdr3_aa: ASSRTILAENTGELF

j_call: TRBJ2-5
d_call: NA
clone_size: NA
v_call: TRBV5-6
cdr3_aa: ASSSGTRLLAQY

j_call: TRBJ2-7
d_call: NA
clone_size: NA
v_call: TRBV5-4
cdr3_aa: ASSGESLHEQY

j_call: TRBJ2-5
d_call: TRBD1
clone_size: NA
v_call: TRBV28
cdr3_aa: ASSHWVTGILETQY

j_call: TRBJ2-3
d_call: TRBD2
clone_size: NA
v_call: TRBV11-2
cdr3_aa: ASSLTSGSPVTDTQY

j_call: TRBJ2-2
d_call: TRBD2
clone_size: once
v_call: TRBV10-2
cdr3_aa: ASSWTSGDPAGELF

j_call: TRBJ2-4
d_call: TRBD1
clone_size: NA
v_call: TRBV7-9
cdr3_aa: ASRPQGRLGNIQY

j_call: TRBJ1-1
d_call: NA
clone_size: NA
v_call: TRBV7-9
cdr3_aa: ASSMGRLNTEAF

j_call: TRBJ2-7
d_call: TRBD2
clone_size: once
v_call: TRBV28
cdr3_aa: ATFGLEISYEQY

j_call: TRBJ2-5
d_call: NA
clone_size: NA
v_call: TRBV7-9
cdr3_aa: ASSLKGGQY

j_call: TRBJ2-5
d_call: TRBD2
clone_size: once
v_call: TRBV7-2
cdr3_aa: ASSFRTSGQETQY

j_call: TRBJ2-1
d_call: TRBD2
clone_size: once
v_call: TRBV28
cdr3_aa: ASLERGPNEQF

j_call: TRBJ1-1
d_call: TRBD1
clone_size: NA
v_call: TRBV7-9
cdr3_aa: ASRPPQGMNTEAF

j_call: TRBJ1-2
d_call: NA
clone_size: NA
v_call: TRBV19
cdr3_aa: ASSLSGQDYGYT

j_call: TRBJ2-1
d_call: NA
clone_size: NA
v_call: TRBV5-4
cdr3_aa: ASSLERRYSYNEQF

j_call: TRBJ2-2
d_call: TRBD2
clone_size: NA
v_call: TRBV4-2
cdr3_aa: ASSQELAIAGELF

j_call: TRBJ1-5
d_call: NA
clone_size: NA
v_call: TRBV7-9
cdr3_aa: ASSLAGEGNQPQH

j_call: TRBJ2-1
d_call: TRBD1
clone_size: NA
v_call: TRBV11-3
cdr3_aa: ASSFRTGIDNEQF